Below, 32 T cell receptor beta chains from the same sample are listed, as sequenced in a study of T cell responses to AZD1222 COVID-19 vaccine. Method: immunoSEQ multiplex PCR; TCRdb's copy keeps in-frame clones and lacks some. This table holds approximately 150,000 clones, around nine tenths found once. The specimen comprised peripheral blood, sampled on day 0 of AZD1222 vaccination. All receptors come from an adult in good health.

V is TRBV7-2 and J is TRBJ2-7; the match to TRBD2 covers 8 bases. After removal of 3 bases from V and 3 bases from J, the junction contained 4 bases not matched to a gene. The germline gives CDR1 SGHTA, CDR2 FQGNSA. The CDR3 is 14 amino acids. CDR3 coding DNA: TGTGCCAGCAGCTTCGGGACTAGGAACTACGAGCAGTACTTC. Translating gives CASSFGTRNYEQYF.

The chain links TRBV5-4 to TRBJ2-5, with D possibly TRBD1 on 5 matching bases. The V gene's germline CDR1 is SGHNT and CDR2 YYREEE (reference sequence). The CDR3 is 15 residues long. V was trimmed by 4 bases and J by 4 bases, leaving 17 bases between them. The CDR3 reads CASSTVQGRGETQYF. CDR3 in DNA: TGTGCCAGCAGCACTGTCCAGGGAAGAGGAGAGACCCAGTACTTC.

This clone was recorded only once. The chain uses TRBV7-9 and TRBJ1-1; possibly TRBD1 for D (6 bases). V lost 4 bases, J lost 0 bases, and 21 bases lay in between. The length of the CDR3 is 18 residues. Germline-derived CDR1 and CDR2 are SEHNR and FQNEAQ (reference sequence). Here the CDR3 reads CASSSPPGAGVMNTEAFF. CDR3 DNA: TGTGCCAGCAGCTCGCCCCCCGGTGCAGGGGTAATGAACACTGAAGCTTTCTTT. Drawing the rest from reference TRBV7-9 and TRBJ1-1, the complete variable domain is DTGVSQNPRHKITKRGQNVTFRCDPISEHNRLYWYRQTLGQGPEFLTYFQNEAQLEKSRLLSDRFSAERPKGSFSTLEIQRTEQGDSAMYLCASSSPPGAGVMNTEAFFGQGTRLTVV.

The chain couples TRBV12-3 or TRBV12-4 to TRBJ1-5; D gene unclear. V lost 2 bases and J 0 bases, leaving 2 bases between the germline ends. The CDR3 extends over 13 amino acids. The CDR3 DNA reads as TGTGCCAGCAGTTTAAATAGCAATCAGCCCCAGCATTTT. It encodes CASSLNSNQPQHF.

The rearrangement joins TRBV7-8 to TRBJ2-2; no reliable D call. The germline V and J ends were trimmed by 8 bases and 2 bases, with 24 bases remaining between them. Germline values: CDR1 SGHVS, CDR2 FQNEAQ. This CDR3 is built from 18 residues. The CDR3 coding sequence is TGTGCCAGCCAACCGAGAAGGGCGTTAAATCCAAACACCGGGGAGCTGTTTTTT. Its protein product is CASQPRRALNPNTGELFF. Full variable domain (remainder filled in from reference TRBV7-8 and TRBJ2-2): GAGVSQSPRYKVAKRGQDVALRCDPISGHVSLFWYQQALGQGPEFLTYFQNEAQLDKSGLPSDRFFAERPEGSVSTLKIQRTQQEDSAVYLCASQPRRALNPNTGELFFGEGSRLTVL.

This chain joins TRBV5-6 and TRBJ1-1; D ambiguous. Germline assignment: CDR1 SGHDT and CDR2 YYEEEE. V gave up 4 bases and J gave up 4 bases, with 17 bases separating them. CDR3 length: 15 amino acids. CDR3 nucleotide sequence: TGTGCCAGCAGCAGAACGGGAGTCGGACCCACTGAAGCTTTCTTT. This codes for CASSRTGVGPTEAFF. The full variable domain, in which reference TRBV5-6 and TRBJ1-1 provide the parts outside the CDR3, is DAGVTQSPTHLIKTRGQQVTLRCSPKSGHDTVSWYQQALGQGPQFIFQYYEEEERQRGNFPDRFSGHQFPNYSSELNVNALLLGDSALYLCASSRTGVGPTEAFFGQGTRLTVV.

CDR3 amino acids: CASSQTGGHYEQYF. CDR3 coding DNA: TGTGCCAGCAGCCAGACAGGGGGCCACTACGAGCAGTACTTC. The chain is built from TRBV25-1 and TRBJ2-7; 10 nucleotides match TRBD1. The CDR3 has 14 amino acids. V was clipped by 6 bases and J by 3 bases; unmatched bases: 5. The germline CDR1 and CDR2 sequences are MGHDK and SYGVNS.

The chain has TRBV19 and TRBJ2-5; tentatively, D is TRBD1 or TRBD2 (6 bases each). Trimming cost V 5 bases and J 5 bases, with 15 bases left between them. In germline, CDR1 is LNHDA, CDR2 SQIVND (reference sequence). CDR3 length: 14 amino acids. Here the CDR3 DNA reads TGTGCCAGTAGTGGGGGGCCCTACGACGAGACCCAGTACTTC. It translates to CASSGGPYDETQYF.

The chain is built from TRBV5-4 and TRBJ2-7; 8 nucleotides line up with TRBD2. The CDR3 is 13 amino acids. Germline values: CDR1 SGHNT, CDR2 YYREEE (reference sequence). J was trimmed by 7 bases and V by 5 bases; bases with no gene match: 8. The DNA of the CDR3 is TGTGCCAGCAGTGACATGCCTAGCGGGGAGCAGTACTTC. As protein: CASSDMPSGEQYF.

The CDR3 DNA follows: TGTGCCAGCAGCTTAACGTGGCAGGGGGAGCTGTTTTTT. It specifies CASSLTWQGELFF. The chain carries TRBV11-2 and TRBJ2-2, with D unresolved. CDR1 is SGHAT and CDR2 is FQNNGV in the germline V gene. The V gene lost 2 bases and the J gene lost 8 bases, with 9 bases spanning the gap. CDR3 size: 13 residues.

J is TRBJ1-3 and V is TRBV27; D gene uncertain. The germline CDR1 and CDR2 sequences are MNHEY and SMNVEV (reference sequence). Trimming cost V 2 bases and J 4 bases, with 15 bases left between them. The CDR3 runs to 16 residues. CDR3 loop: CASSLTGWFSGNTIYF. DNA for the CDR3: TGTGCCAGCAGTTTAACGGGGTGGTTTTCGGGAAACACCATATATTTT.

The chain couples TRBV9 to TRBJ2-7; no firm D call. The CDR3 contains 11 residues. Per germline, CDR1 SGDLS and CDR2 YYNGEE. Trimming stripped 10 bases from V and 0 bases from J, with 8 bases between. The CDR3 region has the DNA TGTGCCTCCGGTAGCTCCTACGAGCAGTACTTC. It codes for CASGSSYEQYF. Full variable domain (rest looked up from reference TRBV9 and TRBJ2-7): DSGVTQTPKHLITATGQRVTLRCSPRSGDLSVYWYQQSLDQGLQFLIQYYNGEERAKGNILERFSAQQFPDLHSELNLSSLELGDSALYFCASGSSYEQYFGPGTRLTVT.

DNA of the CDR3: TGTGCCAGCAGTGAAGCGCTTGGTGGTTACAAGCAGTTCTTC. This codes for CASSEALGGYKQFF. The chain couples TRBV2 to TRBJ2-1; D is unclear. CDR3 length: 14 amino acids. The germline V gene encodes CDR1 SNHLY and CDR2 FYNNEI. Deletions cut 0 bases from V and 11 bases from J, with 14 bases between. Based on the CDR3 plus reference TRBV2 and TRBJ2-1, the full variable domain is EPEVTQTPSHQVTQMGQEVILRCVPISNHLYFYWYRQILGQKVEFLVSFYNNEISEKSEIFDDQFSVERPDGSNFTLKIRSTKLEDSAMYFCASSEALGGYKQFFGPGTRLTVL.

The V call is TRBV11-2, the J call TRBJ2-7; D is possibly TRBD2 (5 bases). Between the trimmed V and J ends, which lost 1 base and 6 bases, there was a span of 13 bases. Looked up from germline, CDR1 is SGHAT and CDR2 is FQNNGV. CDR3 size: 14 residues. Written as DNA, the CDR3 is TGTGCCAGCAGCTTAGGTTTCGGACTGGGCGAGCAGTACTTC. Its translation is CASSLGFGLGEQYF.

Turning to this clone: In the same sample, other DNA sequences code for this CDR3. The chain joins TRBV12-3 or TRBV12-4 to TRBJ2-7, with D possibly matching TRBD2 (6 bases). This CDR3 is built from 12 residues. V was cut by 1 base and J by 7 bases, with 8 bases left in between. The DNA for the CDR3 is TGTGCCAGCAGTTTAGGCAGCGGGGAGCAGTACTTC. Protein sequence: CASSLGSGEQYF.

This chain joins TRBV19 and TRBJ2-3; the match to TRBD1 covers 8 bases. The CDR3 covers 15 residues. The V segment lost 2 bases and the J segment 4 bases; nucleotides outside the gene matches: 5. The V gene's germline CDR1 is LNHDA and CDR2 SQIVND (reference sequence). This CDR3 reads CASSISRGRADTQYF. The CDR3 DNA reads TGTGCCAGTAGTATATCCAGGGGGCGCGCAGATACGCAGTATTTT.

V gene TRBV28 combines with J gene TRBJ1-5; 8 positions match TRBD1. V lost 6 bases and J lost 6; bases outside the gene matches: 4. Germline V CDR1 and CDR2: MDHEN, SYDVKM. This CDR3 spans 13 amino acids. The CDR3 DNA reads as TGTGCCAGCAGAGACAGGGGATTTCAGCCCCAGCATTTT. It yields the protein CASRDRGFQPQHF.

The CDR3 here is CASSPCNGGPYRGQPQHF. The CDR3 DNA follows: TGTGCCAGCAGCCCTTGTAACGGGGGGCCCTACCGGGGTCAGCCCCAGCATTTT. This chain joins TRBV9 and TRBJ1-5, with D maybe TRBD1 (6 bases). V lost 4 bases and J lost 6, with 26 bases in between. Germline assignment: CDR1 SGDLS and CDR2 YYNGEE. The CDR3 has 18 residues.

The chain combines TRBV3-1 (or the pseudogene TRBV3-2) with TRBJ2-5; 7 bases align to TRBD2. Germline CDR1 and CDR2: LGHDT and YNNKEL (reference sequence). The CDR3 has 13 amino acids. Trimming cost V 8 bases and J 4 bases; bases outside gene matches: 7. The CDR3 DNA reads as TGTGCCAGCGAAGGGAGGGGTGGAGAGACCCAGTACTTC. Protein product: CASEGRGGETQYF.

The chain is built from TRBV27 and TRBJ2-7; TRBD2 aligns across 10 bases. The length of the CDR3 is 16 residues. CDR1 is MNHEY, CDR2 SMNVEV, per germline (reference sequence). With V trimmed by 1 base and J by 0 bases, 3 bases remained unmatched. CDR3 DNA: TGTGCCAGCAGTTTATATAGCGGGGGGCTCTCCTACGAGCAGTACTTC. This translates into CASSLYSGGLSYEQYF.

The chain couples TRBV11-2 to TRBJ2-7; D not certain. CDR1 SGHAT and CDR2 FQNNGV come from the germline V gene. This CDR3 region has 14 residues. The V and J ends lost 0 bases and 7 bases respectively, with 13 bases between them. CDR3 protein: CASSLDQEWEEQYF. The DNA of the CDR3 is TGTGCCAGCAGCTTAGATCAGGAGTGGGAAGAGCAGTACTTC.

V gene TRBV7-2 combines with J gene TRBJ2-7; 9 positions match TRBD2. This CDR3 has 14 amino acids. Trimming cost V 3 bases and J 2 bases; bases outside gene matches: 2. The germline CDR1 and CDR2 sequences are SGHTA and FQGNSA. In DNA form, the CDR3 reads TGTGCCAGCAGCTTCTCTAGCGGGACCTACGAGCAGTACTTC. Its translation: CASSFSSGTYEQYF.

This clone was seen more than once but under ten times. The rearrangement uses TRBV19 and TRBJ1-5; 7 bases are a match to TRBD1. Per the germline V gene, CDR1 is LNHDA and CDR2 is SQIVND (reference sequence). V trimming: 2 bases; J trimming: 4 bases; junction bases outside the gene matches: 5. The CDR3 has 15 amino acids. This CDR3 reads CASSISRTGNQPQHF. DNA of the CDR3: TGTGCCAGTAGTATAAGCAGGACAGGAAATCAGCCCCAGCATTTT.

J is TRBJ1-2 and V is TRBV29-1; 7 nucleotides match TRBD1. Germline CDR1 SQVTM, CDR2 ANQGSEA. V was pared by 7 bases and J by 4 bases, with 6 bases of the junction left unmatched. The CDR3 extends over 12 amino acids. The CDR3 nucleotides are TGCAGCGGGAGGGACAGTACCTATGGCTACACCTTC. It yields the protein CSGRDSTYGYTF.

This clone was found a few times. The genes are TRBV6-6 and TRBJ1-5, with D possibly matching TRBD1 (5 bases). Trimming shortened V by 2 bases and J by 6 bases, and 11 bases separated the two germline ends. CDR1 is MNHNY, CDR2 SVGAGI, per germline (reference sequence). The CDR3 is 14 residues long. CDR3 sequence: CASSYQGPGQPQHF. The CDR3 DNA reads TGTGCCAGCAGTTACCAGGGTCCGGGTCAGCCCCAGCATTTT.

The chain joins TRBV30 to TRBJ1-4, with a tentative D call TRBD1 (5 bases). V shed 8 bases and J shed 7 bases, with 14 bases lying between them. Germline values: CDR1 GTSNPN, CDR2 SVGIG (reference sequence). CDR3 size: 12 residues. This CDR3 is CAGTISGEKLFF. DNA for the CDR3: TGTGCCGGGACTATATCGGGTGAAAAACTGTTTTTT.

The chain employs TRBV14 and TRBJ2-6; D possibly corresponds to TRBD1 (5 bases). Per germline, CDR1 SGHDN and CDR2 FVKESK. The CDR3 covers 16 residues. Between the trimmed V and J ends, which lost 2 bases and 0 bases, there was a span of 8 bases. The CDR3 DNA reads as TGTGCCAGCAGCCAACGCCAGGGCTCTGGGGCCAACGTCCTGACTTTC. Its protein product is CASSQRQGSGANVLTF.

The V gene is TRBV5-8, the J gene TRBJ2-3; TRBD2 agrees at 11 bases. V lost 4 bases and J lost 3; bases outside the gene matches: 13. Germline V gives CDR1 SGHTS, CDR2 YDEGEE. The CDR3 extends over 18 amino acids. CDR3 sequence reads: CASSLRRIAGGWTDTQYF. The CDR3 bases are TGTGCCAGCAGCCTTCGAAGGATAGCGGGGGGGTGGACAGATACGCAGTATTTT. The full variable domain, with the rest looked up from reference TRBV5-8 and TRBJ2-3, is EAGVTQSPTHLIKTRGQQATLRCSPISGHTSVYWYQQALGLGLQFLLWYDEGEERNRGNFPPRFSGRQFPNYSSELNVNALELEDSALYLCASSLRRIAGGWTDTQYFGPGTRLTVL.

The chain has TRBV7-6 and TRBJ1-1; D is perhaps TRBD1 (5 bases). V lost 6 bases and J lost 6, with 11 bases in between. This CDR3 has 12 residues. Germline CDR1 and CDR2: SGHVS and FNYEAQ. The CDR3 spells CASSPPGPEAFF. The CDR3 nucleotides read TGTGCCAGCAGTCCCCCGGGACCTGAAGCTTTCTTT.

The chain links TRBV6-2 or TRBV6-3 to TRBJ2-5, with 9 bases fitting TRBD2. Germline V gene sequence: CDR1 MNHEY, CDR2 SVGEGT. V lost 6 bases, J lost 1 base, and 3 bases stayed unmatched. The CDR3 runs 14 residues. In nucleotides, the CDR3 is TGTGCCAGCAGCCGACTAGCGGCCCAAGAGACCCAGTACTTC. Encoded protein: CASSRLAAQETQYF.

This rearrangement joins TRBV15 to TRBJ2-7; D gene ambiguous. The CDR3 covers 15 residues. The germline CDR1 and CDR2 sequences are LNHNV and YYDKDF (reference sequence). Trimming shortened V by 1 base and J by 0 bases, and 10 bases separated the two germline ends. CDR3 protein: CATSRAPLGSYEQYF. In DNA form, the CDR3 reads TGTGCCACCAGCAGAGCCCCCCTGGGCTCCTACGAGCAGTACTTC.

This sequence joins TRBV7-3 and TRBJ2-5; D is tentatively TRBD1 or TRBD2 (7 bases each). From germline, CDR1 is SGHTA and CDR2 FQGTGA. With 5 bases removed from V and 4 bases from J, the gap between germline ends came to 17 bases. This CDR3 comprises 15 residues. The DNA for the CDR3 is TGTGCCAGCAGCCCGACAGGGAGGGGGCGAGAGACCCAGTACTTC. This codes for CASSPTGRGRETQYF.